These 11 T cell receptor beta chains were sequenced from one sample in a study of T cells in localized non-small cell lung cancer. Assay used: immunoSEQ multiplex PCR; TCRdb lists only in-frame clones, some missing. The sample holds around 50,000 clones, about 88% seen once. The sample in question was PBMCs, obtained before any cancer treatment. These receptors all come from a female donor with stage II lung adenocarcinoma.

This chain uses TRBV18 with TRBJ2-7; D is perhaps TRBD1 (5 bases). Trimming stripped 4 bases from V and 6 bases from J, with 19 bases between. The length of the CDR3 is 15 residues. Germline V lookup: CDR1 KGHSH, CDR2 LQKENI. DNA of the CDR3: TGTGCCAGCTCACAAGACAGATCTCTCTCCGTCGAGCAGTACTTC. Protein sequence: CASSQDRSLSVEQYF.

V is TRBV27 and J is TRBJ1-1; the D is unclear. Trimming cost V 6 bases and J 4 bases, with 15 bases left between them. The CDR3 loop spans 14 amino acids. Germline V CDR1 and CDR2: MNHEY, SMNVEV (reference sequence). The CDR3 region has the DNA TGTGCCAGCAGCGTGCCGGGAGGAGGCACTGAAGCTTTCTTT. Its protein product is CASSVPGGGTEAFF.

V usage is TRBV19 and J usage is TRBJ2-6; tentatively, D is TRBD1 (6 bases). CDR3 length: 15 residues. The V gene's germline CDR1 is LNHDA and CDR2 SQIVND (reference sequence). Between the trimmed V and J ends, which lost 7 bases and 2 bases, there was a span of 12 bases. For the CDR3, the DNA is TGTGCCAGTATGTTGAGGGACACTGGGGCCAACGTCCTGACTTTC. Its protein product is CASMLRDTGANVLTF. The full variable domain, its missing parts supplied by reference TRBV19 and TRBJ2-6, is DGGITQSPKYLFRKEGQNVTLSCEQNLNHDAMYWYRQDPGQGLRLIYYSQIVNDFQKGDIAEGYSVSREKKESFPLTVTSAQKNPTAFYLCASMLRDTGANVLTFGAGSRLTVL.

The table lists this clone with a count of one. The V and J genes are TRBV11-3 and TRBJ1-1, with D possibly TRBD1 on 5 matching bases. Germline-derived CDR1 and CDR2 are SGHNT and YENEEA. The CDR3 is 13 residues long. V was cut by 2 bases and J by 11 bases, with 15 bases left in between. The CDR3 DNA sequence: TGTGCCAGCAGCTTATTCCAGGGACTTCAGGCTTTCTTT. It yields the protein CASSLFQGLQAFF.

The V gene is TRBV7-9, the J gene TRBJ2-7; a possible D gene is TRBD2 (6 bases). V was pared by 5 bases and J by 5 bases, with 22 bases between. Germline assignment: CDR1 SEHNR and CDR2 FQNEAQ (reference sequence). This CDR3 comprises 16 residues. The CDR3 loop is CASSLDTASVLHEQYF. The CDR3 bases are TGTGCCAGCAGCCTAGACACTGCTAGCGTGTTGCACGAGCAGTACTTC.

The chain recombines TRBV27 with TRBJ1-5; D ambiguous. V shed 1 base and J shed 5 bases, with 6 bases lying between them. CDR1 is MNHEY and CDR2 is SMNVEV in the germline V gene (reference sequence). The CDR3 length is 13 residues. CDR3 sequence: CASSLWPHQPQHF. CDR3 bases: TGTGCCAGCAGTTTATGGCCGCATCAGCCCCAGCATTTT.

This chain joins TRBV11-2 and TRBJ2-2; D remains ambiguous. V was cut by 5 bases and J by 3 bases, with 10 bases left in between. Per germline, CDR1 SGHAT and CDR2 FQNNGV. This CDR3 comprises 14 residues. CDR3 bases: TGTGCCAGCAGCCCCGACTTCTACACCGGGGAGCTGTTTTTT. This encodes CASSPDFYTGELFF.

The rearrangement links TRBV15 to TRBJ1-6, with 10 positions matching TRBD1. Germline CDR1 LNHNV, CDR2 YYDKDF (reference sequence). The ends lost 2 bases at V and 8 bases at J; junction bases unmatched: 3. This CDR3 has 15 amino acids. CDR3 protein: CATSRTGTGDSPLHF. CDR3 coding DNA: TGTGCCACCAGCAGAACCGGGACAGGGGATTCACCCCTCCACTTT.

This sequence joins TRBV11-1 and TRBJ2-5; D tentatively reads TRBD1 or TRBD2 (6 bases each). The length of the CDR3 is 14 residues. Germline V gene sequence: CDR1 SGHAT, CDR2 FQDESV (reference sequence). V was clipped by 3 bases and J by 4 bases, with 12 bases between them. CDR3 sequence: CASSLRDIGETQYF. DNA of the CDR3: TGTGCCAGCAGCTTGCGGGACATCGGAGAGACCCAGTACTTC.

V gene TRBV4-2 combines with J gene TRBJ1-4; 9 nucleotides match TRBD1. With V trimmed by 4 bases and J by 4 bases, 7 bases remained unmatched. From germline, CDR1 is LGHNA and CDR2 YNFKEQ. The CDR3 is 16 amino acids. CDR3 nucleotides: TGTGCCAGCAGCCCCACAGGGGGCGCGGGTAATGAAAAACTGTTTTTT. Its translation: CASSPTGGAGNEKLFF.

The J gene is TRBJ1-1, the V gene TRBV5-6; 11 bases line up with TRBD1. The CDR3 is 14 amino acids. Trimming at V came to 4 bases and at J to 4 bases, leaving 3 bases not matched to a gene. In germline, CDR1 is SGHDT, CDR2 YYEEEE. CDR3 loop: CASSPGTGGTEAFF. In DNA form, the CDR3 reads TGTGCCAGCAGCCCTGGGACAGGGGGCACTGAAGCTTTCTTT. The entire variable domain, with the rest obtained from reference TRBV5-6 and TRBJ1-1, is as follows: DAGVTQSPTHLIKTRGQQVTLRCSPKSGHDTVSWYQQALGQGPQFIFQYYEEEERQRGNFPDRFSGHQFPNYSSELNVNALLLGDSALYLCASSPGTGGTEAFFGQGTRLTVV.